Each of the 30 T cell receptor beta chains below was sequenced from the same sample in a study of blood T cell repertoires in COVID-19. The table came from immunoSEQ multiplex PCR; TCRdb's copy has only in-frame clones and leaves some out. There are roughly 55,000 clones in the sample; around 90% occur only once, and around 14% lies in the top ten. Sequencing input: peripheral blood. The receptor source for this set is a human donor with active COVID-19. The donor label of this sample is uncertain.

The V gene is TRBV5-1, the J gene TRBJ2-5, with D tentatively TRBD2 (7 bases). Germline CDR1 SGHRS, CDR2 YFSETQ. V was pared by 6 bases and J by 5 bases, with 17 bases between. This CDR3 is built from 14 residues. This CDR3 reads CASTIPGRGETQYF. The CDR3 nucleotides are TGCGCCAGCACCATCCCAGGGAGGGGGGAGACCCAGTACTTC.

DNA of the CDR3: TGTGCCAGCAGCTTGCCGGCCGGGCGGGATAGGGGTGGCTACACCTTC. Translating it yields CASSLPAGRDRGGYTF. This chain uses TRBV5-4 with TRBJ1-2, with D tentatively TRBD1 (5 bases). This CDR3 has 16 residues. Per germline, CDR1 SGHNT and CDR2 YYREEE (reference sequence). The ends were cut back, 1 base at V and 7 bases at J, with 20 bases in the middle.

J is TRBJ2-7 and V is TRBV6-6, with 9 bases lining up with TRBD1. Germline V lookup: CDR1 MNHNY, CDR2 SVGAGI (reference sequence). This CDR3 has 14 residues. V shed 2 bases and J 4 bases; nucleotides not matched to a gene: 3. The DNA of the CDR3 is TGTGCCAGCAGTTACGTGGGACAGGGATACGAGCAGTACGTC. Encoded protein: CASSYVGQGYEQYV.

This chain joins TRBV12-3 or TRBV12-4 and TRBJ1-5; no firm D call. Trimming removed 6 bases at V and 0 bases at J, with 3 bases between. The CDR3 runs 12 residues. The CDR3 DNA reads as TGTGCCAGCAGCTATAGCAATCAGCCCCAGCATTTT. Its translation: CASSYSNQPQHF.

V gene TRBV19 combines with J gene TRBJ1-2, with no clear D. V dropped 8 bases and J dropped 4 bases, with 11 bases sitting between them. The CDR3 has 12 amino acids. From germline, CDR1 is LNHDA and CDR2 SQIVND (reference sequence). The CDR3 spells CASGVQTYGYTF. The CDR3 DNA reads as TGTGCCAGTGGAGTGCAGACCTATGGCTACACCTTC.

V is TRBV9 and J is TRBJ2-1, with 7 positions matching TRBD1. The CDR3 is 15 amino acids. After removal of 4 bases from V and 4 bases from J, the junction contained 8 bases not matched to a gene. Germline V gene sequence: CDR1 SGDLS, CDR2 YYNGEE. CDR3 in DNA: TGTGCCAGCAGCCCACTGGGACAGAGGTACAATGAGCAGTTCTTC. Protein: CASSPLGQRYNEQFF.

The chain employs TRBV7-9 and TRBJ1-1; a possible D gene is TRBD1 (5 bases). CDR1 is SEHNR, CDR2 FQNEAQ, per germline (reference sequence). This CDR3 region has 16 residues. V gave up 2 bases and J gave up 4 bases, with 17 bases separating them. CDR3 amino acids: CASSLPDPGSGTEAFF. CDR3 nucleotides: TGTGCCAGCAGCTTACCTGACCCAGGGTCGGGCACTGAAGCTTTCTTT.

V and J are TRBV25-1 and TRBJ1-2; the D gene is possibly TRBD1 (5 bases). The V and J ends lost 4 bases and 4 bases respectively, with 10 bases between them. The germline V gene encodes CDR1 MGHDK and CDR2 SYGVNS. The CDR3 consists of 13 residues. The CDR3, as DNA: TGTGCCAGCAGTGCCCGGGGGGGCTATGGCTACACCTTC. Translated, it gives CASSARGGYGYTF.

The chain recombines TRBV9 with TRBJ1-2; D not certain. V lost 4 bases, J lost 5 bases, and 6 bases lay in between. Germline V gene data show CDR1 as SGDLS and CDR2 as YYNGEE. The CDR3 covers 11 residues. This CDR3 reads CASSSQYGYTF. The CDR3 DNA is TGTGCCAGCAGCTCCCAGTATGGCTACACCTTC.

CDR3 residues: CASSLPPGGRDTQYF. In DNA, the CDR3 is TGTGCCAGCAGCTTGCCTCCGGGAGGGAGAGATACGCAGTATTTT. V gene TRBV5-4 combines with J gene TRBJ2-3, with TRBD2 matching over 8 bases. V lost 1 base and J lost 5; bases outside the gene matches: 6. The length of the CDR3 is 15 residues. Germline CDR1 is SGHNT and CDR2 is YYREEE (reference sequence).

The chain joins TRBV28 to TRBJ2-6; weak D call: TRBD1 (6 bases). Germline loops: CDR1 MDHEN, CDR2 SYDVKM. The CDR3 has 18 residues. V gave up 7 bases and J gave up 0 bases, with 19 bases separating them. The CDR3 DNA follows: TGTGCCAGCACTCGTCATCTGGGACAAAGCTCTGGGGCCAACGTCCTGACTTTC. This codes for CASTRHLGQSSGANVLTF.

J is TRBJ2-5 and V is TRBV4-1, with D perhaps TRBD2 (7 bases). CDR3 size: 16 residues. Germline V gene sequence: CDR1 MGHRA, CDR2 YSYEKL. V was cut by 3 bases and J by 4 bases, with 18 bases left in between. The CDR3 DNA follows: TGCGCCAGCAGCCAGGGGACGCGGGGGCGGGTAGAGACCCAGTACTTC. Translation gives CASSQGTRGRVETQYF.

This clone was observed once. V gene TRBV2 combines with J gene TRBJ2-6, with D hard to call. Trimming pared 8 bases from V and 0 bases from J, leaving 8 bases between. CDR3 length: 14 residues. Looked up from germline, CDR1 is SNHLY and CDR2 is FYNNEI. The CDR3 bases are TGTGCCAGCTCCTCGAGCTCTGGGGCCAACGTCCTGACTTTC. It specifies CASSSSSGANVLTF.

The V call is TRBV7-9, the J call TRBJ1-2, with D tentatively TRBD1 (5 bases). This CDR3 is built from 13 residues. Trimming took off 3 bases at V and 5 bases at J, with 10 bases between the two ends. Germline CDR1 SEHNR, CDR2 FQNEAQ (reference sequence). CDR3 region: CASSLGGIYGYTF. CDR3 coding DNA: TGTGCCAGCAGCTTGGGGGGGATTTATGGCTACACCTTC.

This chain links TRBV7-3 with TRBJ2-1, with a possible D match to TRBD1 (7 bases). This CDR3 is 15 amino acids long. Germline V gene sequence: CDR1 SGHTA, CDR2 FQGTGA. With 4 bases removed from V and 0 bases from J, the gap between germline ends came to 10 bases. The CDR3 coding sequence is TGTGCCAGCAGCTCAGGGGGGAGCTCCTACAATGAGCAGTTCTTC. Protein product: CASSSGGSSYNEQFF.

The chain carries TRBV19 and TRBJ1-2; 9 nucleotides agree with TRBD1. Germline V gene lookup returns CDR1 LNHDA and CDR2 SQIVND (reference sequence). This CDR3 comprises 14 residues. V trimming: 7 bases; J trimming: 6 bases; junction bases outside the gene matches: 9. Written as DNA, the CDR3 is TGTGCCAGTACCGAACAGGGGGCTCTCGATGGCTACACCTTC. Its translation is CASTEQGALDGYTF.

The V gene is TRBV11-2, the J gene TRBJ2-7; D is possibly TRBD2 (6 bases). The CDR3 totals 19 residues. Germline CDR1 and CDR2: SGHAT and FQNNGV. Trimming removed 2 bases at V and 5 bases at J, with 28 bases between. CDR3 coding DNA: TGTGCCAGCAGCTTATCCGCGGGCGGGGCCCGGGGGTTTTGGGACGAGCAGTACTTC. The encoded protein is CASSLSAGGARGFWDEQYF.

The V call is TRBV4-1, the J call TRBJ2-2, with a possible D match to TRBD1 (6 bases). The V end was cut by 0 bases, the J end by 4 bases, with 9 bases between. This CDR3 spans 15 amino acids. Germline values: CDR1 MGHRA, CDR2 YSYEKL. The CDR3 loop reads CASSQEGGSTGELFF. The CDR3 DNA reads TGCGCCAGCAGCCAAGAAGGGGGTAGCACCGGGGAGCTGTTTTTT.

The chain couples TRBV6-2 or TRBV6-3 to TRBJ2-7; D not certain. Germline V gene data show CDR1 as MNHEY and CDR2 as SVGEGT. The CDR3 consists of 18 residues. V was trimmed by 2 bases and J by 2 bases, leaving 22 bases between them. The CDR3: CASSYPKIFLANTYEQYF. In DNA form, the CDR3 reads TGTGCCAGCAGTTACCCCAAAATCTTTTTGGCAAACACCTACGAGCAGTACTTC.

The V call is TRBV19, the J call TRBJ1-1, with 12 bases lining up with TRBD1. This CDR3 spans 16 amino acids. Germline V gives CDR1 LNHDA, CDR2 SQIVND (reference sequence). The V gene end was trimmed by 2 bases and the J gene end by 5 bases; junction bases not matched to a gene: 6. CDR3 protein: CASSIRGQGARTEAFF. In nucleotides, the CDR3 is TGTGCCAGTAGTATAAGGGGACAGGGGGCTCGAACTGAAGCTTTCTTT.

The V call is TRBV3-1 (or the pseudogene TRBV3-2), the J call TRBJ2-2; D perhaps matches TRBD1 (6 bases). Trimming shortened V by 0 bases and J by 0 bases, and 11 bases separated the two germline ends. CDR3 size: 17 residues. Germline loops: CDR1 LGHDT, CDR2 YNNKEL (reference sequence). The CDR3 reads CASSQEDSTTNTGELFF. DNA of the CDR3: TGTGCCAGCAGCCAAGAGGACAGCACGACGAACACCGGGGAGCTGTTTTTT.

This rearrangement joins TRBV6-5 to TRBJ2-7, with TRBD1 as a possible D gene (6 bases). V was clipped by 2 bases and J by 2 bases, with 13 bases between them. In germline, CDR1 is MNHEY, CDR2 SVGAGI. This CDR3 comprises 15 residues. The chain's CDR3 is CASSYRDTAAYEQYF. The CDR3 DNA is TGTGCCAGCAGTTACCGGGACACGGCCGCCTACGAGCAGTACTTC.

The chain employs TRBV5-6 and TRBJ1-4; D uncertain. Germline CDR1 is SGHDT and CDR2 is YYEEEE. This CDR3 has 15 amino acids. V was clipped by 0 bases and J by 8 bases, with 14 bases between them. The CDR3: CASSLGAGLREKLFF. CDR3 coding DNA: TGTGCCAGCAGCTTGGGGGCGGGGTTGCGCGAAAAACTGTTTTTT.

This CDR3 is CAISNNAVLAGPNYNEQFF. The DNA for the CDR3 is TGTGCCATCAGTAACAACGCGGTCCTAGCCGGACCCAACTACAATGAGCAGTTCTTC. The chain is built from TRBV10-3 and TRBJ2-1; D is perhaps TRBD2 (5 bases). This CDR3 spans 19 amino acids. Germline lookup yields CDR1 ENHRY and CDR2 SYGVKD. Trimming took 5 bases from V and 3 from J, leaving 26 bases between them.

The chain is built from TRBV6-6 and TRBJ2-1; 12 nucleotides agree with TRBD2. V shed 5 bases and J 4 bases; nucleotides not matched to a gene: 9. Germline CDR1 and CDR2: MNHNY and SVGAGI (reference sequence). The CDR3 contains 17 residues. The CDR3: CASSQMTSGGGYNEQFF. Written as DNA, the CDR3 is TGTGCCAGCAGTCAGATGACTAGCGGGGGTGGGTACAATGAGCAGTTCTTC.

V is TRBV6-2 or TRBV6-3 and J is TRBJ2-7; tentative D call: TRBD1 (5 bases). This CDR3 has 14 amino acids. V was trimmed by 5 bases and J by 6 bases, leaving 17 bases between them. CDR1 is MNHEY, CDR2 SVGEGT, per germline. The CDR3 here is CASSNRGGRLEQYV. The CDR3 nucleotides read TGTGCCAGCAGTAATAGGGGTGGACGGCTCGAGCAGTACGTC.

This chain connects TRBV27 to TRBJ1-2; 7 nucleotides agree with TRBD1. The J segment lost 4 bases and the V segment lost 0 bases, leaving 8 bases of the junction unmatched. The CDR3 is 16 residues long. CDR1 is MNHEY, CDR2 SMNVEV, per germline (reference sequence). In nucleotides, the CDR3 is TGTGCCAGCAGTTTATCCGGGACAGACCCTCTCTATGGCTACACCTTC. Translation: CASSLSGTDPLYGYTF.

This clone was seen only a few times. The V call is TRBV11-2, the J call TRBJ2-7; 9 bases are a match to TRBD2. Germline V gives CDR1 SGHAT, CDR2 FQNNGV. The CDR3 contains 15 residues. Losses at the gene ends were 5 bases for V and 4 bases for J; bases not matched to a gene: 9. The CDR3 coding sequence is TGTGCCAGCAGCCTACTTCCTAGCGGGATATACGAGCAGTACTTC. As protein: CASSLLPSGIYEQYF.

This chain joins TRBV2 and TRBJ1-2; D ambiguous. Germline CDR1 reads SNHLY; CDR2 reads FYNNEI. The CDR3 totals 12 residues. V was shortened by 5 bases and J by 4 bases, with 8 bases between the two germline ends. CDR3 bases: TGTGCCAGCAGTTCCCAAATCTATGGCTACACCTTC. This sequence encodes CASSSQIYGYTF.

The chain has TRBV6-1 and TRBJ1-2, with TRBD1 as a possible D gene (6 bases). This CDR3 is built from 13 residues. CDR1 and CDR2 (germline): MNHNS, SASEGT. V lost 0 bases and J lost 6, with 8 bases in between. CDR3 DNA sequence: TGTGCCAGCAGTGAAGCGGGGGCTAATGGCTACACCTTC. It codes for CASSEAGANGYTF.